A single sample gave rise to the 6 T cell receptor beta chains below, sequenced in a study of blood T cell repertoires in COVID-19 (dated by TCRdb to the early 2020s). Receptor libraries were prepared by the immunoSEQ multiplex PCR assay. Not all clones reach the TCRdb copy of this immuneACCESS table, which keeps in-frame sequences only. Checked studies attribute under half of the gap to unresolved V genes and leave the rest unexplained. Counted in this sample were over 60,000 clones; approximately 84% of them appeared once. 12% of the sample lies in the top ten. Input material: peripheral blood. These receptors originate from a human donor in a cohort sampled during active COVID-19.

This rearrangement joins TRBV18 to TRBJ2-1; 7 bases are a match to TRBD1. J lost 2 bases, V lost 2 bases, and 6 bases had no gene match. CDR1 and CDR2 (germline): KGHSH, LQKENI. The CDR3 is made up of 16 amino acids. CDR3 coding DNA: TGTGCCAGCTCACCAGGACAGGCCACCACCTACAATGAGCAGTTCTTC. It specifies CASSPGQATTYNEQFF.

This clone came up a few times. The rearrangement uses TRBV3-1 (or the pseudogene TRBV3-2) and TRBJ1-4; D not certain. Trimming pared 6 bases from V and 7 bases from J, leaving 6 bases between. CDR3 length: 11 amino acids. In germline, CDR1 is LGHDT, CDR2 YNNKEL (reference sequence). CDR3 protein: CASSLAEKLFF. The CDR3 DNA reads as TGTGCCAGCAGTCTGGCTGAAAAACTGTTTTTT.

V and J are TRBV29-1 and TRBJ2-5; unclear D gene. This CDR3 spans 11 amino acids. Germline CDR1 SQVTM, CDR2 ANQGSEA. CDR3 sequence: CSYSPQETQYF. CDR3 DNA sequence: TGCAGTTACTCGCCCCAAGAGACCCAGTACTTC. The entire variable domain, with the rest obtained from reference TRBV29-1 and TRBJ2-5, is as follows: SAVISQKPSRDICQRGTSLTIQCQVDSQVTMMFWYRQQPGQSLTLIATANQGSEATYESGFVIDKFPISRPNLTFSTLTVSNMSPEDSSIYLCSYSPQETQYFGPGTRLLVL.

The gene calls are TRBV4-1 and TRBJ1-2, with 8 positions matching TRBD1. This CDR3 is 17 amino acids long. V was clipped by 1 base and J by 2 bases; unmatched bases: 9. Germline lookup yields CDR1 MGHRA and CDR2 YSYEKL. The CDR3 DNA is TGCGCCAGCAGCCAAGGAGTAGGACAGGGCTTAAACTATGGCTACACCTTC. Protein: CASSQGVGQGLNYGYTF.

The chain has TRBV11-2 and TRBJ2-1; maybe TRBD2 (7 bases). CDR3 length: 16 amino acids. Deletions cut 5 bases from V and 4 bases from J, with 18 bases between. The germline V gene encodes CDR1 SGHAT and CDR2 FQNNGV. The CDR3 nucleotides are TGTGCCAGCAGCCCTTCCCCGGGGGGCCTTTACAATGAGCAGTTCTTC. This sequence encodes CASSPSPGGLYNEQFF.

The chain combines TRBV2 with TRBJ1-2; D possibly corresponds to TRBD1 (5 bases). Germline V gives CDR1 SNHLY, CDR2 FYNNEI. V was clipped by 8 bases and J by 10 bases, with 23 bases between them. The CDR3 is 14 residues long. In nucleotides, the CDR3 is TGTGCCAGCTCCTCGGTGGGGGTAGGGGAGGCCTACACCTTC. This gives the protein CASSSVGVGEAYTF. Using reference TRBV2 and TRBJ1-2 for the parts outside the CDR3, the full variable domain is EPEVTQTPSHQVTQMGQEVILRCVPISNHLYFYWYRQILGQKVEFLVSFYNNEISEKSEIFDDQFSVERPDGSNFTLKIRSTKLEDSAMYFCASSSVGVGEAYTFGSGTRLTVV.